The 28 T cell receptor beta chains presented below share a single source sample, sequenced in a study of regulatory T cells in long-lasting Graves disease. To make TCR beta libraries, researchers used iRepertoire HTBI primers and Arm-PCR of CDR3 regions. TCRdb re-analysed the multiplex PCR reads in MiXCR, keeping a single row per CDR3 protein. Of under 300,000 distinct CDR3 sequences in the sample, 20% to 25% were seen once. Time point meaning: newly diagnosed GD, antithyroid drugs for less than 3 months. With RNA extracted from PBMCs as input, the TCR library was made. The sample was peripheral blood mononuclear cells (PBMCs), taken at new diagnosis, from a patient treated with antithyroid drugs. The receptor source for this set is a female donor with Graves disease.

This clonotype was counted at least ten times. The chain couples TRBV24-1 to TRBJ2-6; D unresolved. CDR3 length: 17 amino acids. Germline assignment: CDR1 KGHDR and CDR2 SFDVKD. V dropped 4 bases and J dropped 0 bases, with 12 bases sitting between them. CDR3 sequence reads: CATSDSGPSSGANVLTF. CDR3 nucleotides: TGTGCCACCAGTGACTCCGGGCCGAGCTCTGGGGCCAACGTCCTGACTTTC.

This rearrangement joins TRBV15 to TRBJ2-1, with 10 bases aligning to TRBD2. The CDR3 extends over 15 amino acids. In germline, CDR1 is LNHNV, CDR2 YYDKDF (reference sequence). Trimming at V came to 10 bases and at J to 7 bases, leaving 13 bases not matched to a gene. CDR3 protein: CASKSGGAVVNEQFF. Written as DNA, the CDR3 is TGTGCCAGCAAGAGCGGGGGGGCTGTGGTAAATGAGCAGTTCTTC.

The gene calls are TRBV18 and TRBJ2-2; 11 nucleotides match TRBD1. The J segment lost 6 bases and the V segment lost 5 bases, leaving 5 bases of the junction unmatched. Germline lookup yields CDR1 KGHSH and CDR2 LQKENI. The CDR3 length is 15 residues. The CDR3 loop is CASSSGQGASGELFF. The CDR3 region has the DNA TGTGCCAGCTCATCTGGACAGGGGGCATCCGGGGAGCTGTTTTTT.

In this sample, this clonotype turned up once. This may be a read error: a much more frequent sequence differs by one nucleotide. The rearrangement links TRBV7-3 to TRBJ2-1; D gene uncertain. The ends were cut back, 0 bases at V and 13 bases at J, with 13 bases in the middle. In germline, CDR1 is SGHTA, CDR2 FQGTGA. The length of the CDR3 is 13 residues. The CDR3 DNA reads TGTGCCAGCAGCTTAACGGAGAAAGAGACCCAGTTCTTC. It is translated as CASSLTEKETQFF.

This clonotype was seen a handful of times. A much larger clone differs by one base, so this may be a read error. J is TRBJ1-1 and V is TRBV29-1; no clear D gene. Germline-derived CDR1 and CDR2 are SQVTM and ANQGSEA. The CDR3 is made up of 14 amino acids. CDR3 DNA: TGCGGCGTTGAAGGTGGTCAGGTAAACACTGAAGCTTTCTTT. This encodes CGVEGGQVNTEAFF.

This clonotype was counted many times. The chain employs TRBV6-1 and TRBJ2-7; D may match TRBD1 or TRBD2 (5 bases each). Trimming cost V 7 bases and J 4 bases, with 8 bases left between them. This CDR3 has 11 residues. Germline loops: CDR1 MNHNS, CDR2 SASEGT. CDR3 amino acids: CASNEGYEQYF. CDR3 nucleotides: TGTGCCAGCAACGAGGGGTACGAGCAGTACTTC.

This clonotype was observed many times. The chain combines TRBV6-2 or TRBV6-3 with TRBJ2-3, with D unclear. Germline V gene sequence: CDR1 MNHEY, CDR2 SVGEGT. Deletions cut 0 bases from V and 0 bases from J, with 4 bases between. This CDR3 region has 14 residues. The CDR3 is CASSYSSSTDTQYF. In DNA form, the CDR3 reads TGTGCCAGCAGTTACTCTTCTAGCACAGATACGCAGTATTTT.

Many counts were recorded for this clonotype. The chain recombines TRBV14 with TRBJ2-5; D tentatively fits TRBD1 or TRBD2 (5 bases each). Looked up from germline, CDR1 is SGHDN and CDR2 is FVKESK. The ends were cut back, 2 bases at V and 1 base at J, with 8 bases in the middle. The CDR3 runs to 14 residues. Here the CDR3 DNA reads TGTGCCAGCAGCCAACGGGGCCTCCAAGAGACCCAGTACTTC. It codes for CASSQRGLQETQYF.

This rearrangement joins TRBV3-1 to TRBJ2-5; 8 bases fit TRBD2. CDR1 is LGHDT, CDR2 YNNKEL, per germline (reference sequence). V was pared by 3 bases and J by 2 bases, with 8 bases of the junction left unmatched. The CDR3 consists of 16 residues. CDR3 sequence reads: CASSHPTGLVQETQYF. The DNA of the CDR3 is TGTGCCAGCAGCCATCCCACGGGACTAGTTCAAGAGACCCAGTACTTC.

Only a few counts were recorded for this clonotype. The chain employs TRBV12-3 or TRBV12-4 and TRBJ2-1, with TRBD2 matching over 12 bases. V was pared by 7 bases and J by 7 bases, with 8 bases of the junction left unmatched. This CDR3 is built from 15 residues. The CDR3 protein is CASTPTSGSENEQFF. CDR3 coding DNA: TGTGCCAGCACCCCGACTAGCGGGAGTGAAAATGAGCAGTTCTTC.

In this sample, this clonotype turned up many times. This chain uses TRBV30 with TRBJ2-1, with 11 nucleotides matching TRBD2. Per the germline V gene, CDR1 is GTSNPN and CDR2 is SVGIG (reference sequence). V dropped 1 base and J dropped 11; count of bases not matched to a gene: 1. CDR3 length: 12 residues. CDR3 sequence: CAWSASGRKQFF. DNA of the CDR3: TGTGCCTGGAGTGCTAGCGGGAGGAAGCAGTTCTTC.

CDR3 sequence reads: CASSQADRVYEQYF. In DNA form, the CDR3 reads TGCGCCAGCAGCCAAGCCGACAGGGTGTACGAGCAGTACTTC. This sequence joins TRBV4-1 and TRBJ2-7, with 7 positions matching TRBD1. With V trimmed by 1 base and J by 4 bases, 4 bases remained unmatched. The CDR3 extends over 14 amino acids. Germline V lookup: CDR1 MGHRA, CDR2 YSYEKL.

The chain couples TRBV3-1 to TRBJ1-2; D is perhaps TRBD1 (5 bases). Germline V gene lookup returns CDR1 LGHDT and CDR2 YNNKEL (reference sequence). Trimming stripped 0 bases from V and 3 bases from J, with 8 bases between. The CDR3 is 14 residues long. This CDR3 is CASSQDQGDYGYTF. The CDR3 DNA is TGTGCCAGCAGCCAAGATCAGGGTGACTATGGCTACACCTTC.

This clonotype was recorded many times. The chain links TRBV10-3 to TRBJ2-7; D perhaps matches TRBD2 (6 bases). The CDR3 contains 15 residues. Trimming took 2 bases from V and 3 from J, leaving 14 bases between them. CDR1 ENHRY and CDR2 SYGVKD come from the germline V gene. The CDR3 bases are TGTGCCATCAGTGAGGGGACCGGGACTCGCTACGAGCAGTACTTC. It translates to CAISEGTGTRYEQYF.

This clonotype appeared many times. CDR3: CASSGGLVINEQFF. The CDR3 DNA reads as TGTGCCAGCAGCGGGGGACTAGTGATCAATGAGCAGTTCTTC. The chain links TRBV11-2 to TRBJ2-1; 8 bases map to TRBD2. J lost 6 bases, V lost 5 bases, and 6 bases had no gene match. The CDR3 spans 14 residues. Germline lookup yields CDR1 SGHAT and CDR2 FQNNGV.

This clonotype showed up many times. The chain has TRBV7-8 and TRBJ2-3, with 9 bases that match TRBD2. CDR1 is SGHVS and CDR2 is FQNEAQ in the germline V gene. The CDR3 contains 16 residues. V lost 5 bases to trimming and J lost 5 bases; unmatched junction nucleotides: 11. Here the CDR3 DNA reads TGTGCCAGCAGCCCGCGGGGGGGCCTTGGGGGAGATACGCAGTATTTT. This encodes CASSPRGGLGGDTQYF.

The DNA for the CDR3 is TGCAGTGCTAGAGATCTAGGACAGGACGACTTCAATGAGCAGTTCTTC. Protein sequence: CSARDLGQDDFNEQFF. The V gene is TRBV20-1, the J gene TRBJ2-1; 7 nucleotides match TRBD1. The CDR3 extends over 16 amino acids. CDR1 is DFQATT, CDR2 SNEGSKA, per germline (reference sequence). J lost 6 bases, V lost 0 bases, and 11 bases had no gene match.

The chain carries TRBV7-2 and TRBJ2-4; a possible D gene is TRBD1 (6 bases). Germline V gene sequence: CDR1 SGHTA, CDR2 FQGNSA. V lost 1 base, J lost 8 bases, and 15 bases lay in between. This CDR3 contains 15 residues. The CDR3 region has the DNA TGTGCCAGCAGCTTAGAACAGGGTGACTGGGACATTCAGTACTTC. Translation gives CASSLEQGDWDIQYF.

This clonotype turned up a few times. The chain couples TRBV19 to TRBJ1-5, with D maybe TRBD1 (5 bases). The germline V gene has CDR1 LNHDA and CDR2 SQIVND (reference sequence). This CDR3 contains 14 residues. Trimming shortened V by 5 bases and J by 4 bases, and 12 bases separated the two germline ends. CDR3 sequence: CASSGAGQNQPQHF. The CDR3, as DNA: TGTGCCAGTAGTGGGGCAGGGCAAAATCAGCCCCAGCATTTT.

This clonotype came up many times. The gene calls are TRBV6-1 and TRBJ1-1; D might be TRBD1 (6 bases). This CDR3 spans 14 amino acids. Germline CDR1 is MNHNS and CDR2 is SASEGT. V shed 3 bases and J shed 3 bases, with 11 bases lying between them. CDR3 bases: TGTGCCAGCAGTGAGAGGGACACATACACTGAAGCTTTCTTT. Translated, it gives CASSERDTYTEAFF.

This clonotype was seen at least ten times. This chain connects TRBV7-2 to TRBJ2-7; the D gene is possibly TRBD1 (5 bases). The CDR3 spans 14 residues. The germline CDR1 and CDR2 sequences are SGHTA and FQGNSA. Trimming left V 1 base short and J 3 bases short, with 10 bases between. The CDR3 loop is CASSLVAGIYEQYF. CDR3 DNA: TGTGCCAGCAGCTTAGTGGCAGGGATCTACGAGCAGTACTTC.

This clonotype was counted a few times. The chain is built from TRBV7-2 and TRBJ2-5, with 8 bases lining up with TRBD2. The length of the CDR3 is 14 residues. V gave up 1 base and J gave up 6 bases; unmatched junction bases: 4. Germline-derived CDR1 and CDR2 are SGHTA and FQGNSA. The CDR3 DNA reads TGTGCCAGCAGCTTAGGGGCGGGGGGAAAGACCCAGTACTTC. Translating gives CASSLGAGGKTQYF.

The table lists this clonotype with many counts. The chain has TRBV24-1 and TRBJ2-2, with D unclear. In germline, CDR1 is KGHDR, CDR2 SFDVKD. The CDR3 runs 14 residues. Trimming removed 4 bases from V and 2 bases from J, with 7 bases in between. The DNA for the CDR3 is TGTGCCACCAGTGACCCGAACAACACCGGGGAGCTGTTTTTT. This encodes CATSDPNNTGELFF.

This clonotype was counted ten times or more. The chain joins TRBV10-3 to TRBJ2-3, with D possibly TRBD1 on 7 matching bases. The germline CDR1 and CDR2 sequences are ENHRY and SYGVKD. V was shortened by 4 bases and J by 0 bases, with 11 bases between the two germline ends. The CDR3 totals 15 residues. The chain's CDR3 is CAISGGTASTDTQYF. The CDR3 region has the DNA TGTGCCATCAGTGGCGGGACAGCTAGCACAGATACGCAGTATTTT.

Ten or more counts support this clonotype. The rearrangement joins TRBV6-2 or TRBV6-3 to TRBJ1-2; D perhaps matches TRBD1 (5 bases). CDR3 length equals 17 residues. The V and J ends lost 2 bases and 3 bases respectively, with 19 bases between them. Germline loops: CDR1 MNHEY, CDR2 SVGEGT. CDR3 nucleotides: TGTGCCAGCAGTTACAGGTTGGGACGGAGGATGGACTATGGCTACACCTTC. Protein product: CASSYRLGRRMDYGYTF.

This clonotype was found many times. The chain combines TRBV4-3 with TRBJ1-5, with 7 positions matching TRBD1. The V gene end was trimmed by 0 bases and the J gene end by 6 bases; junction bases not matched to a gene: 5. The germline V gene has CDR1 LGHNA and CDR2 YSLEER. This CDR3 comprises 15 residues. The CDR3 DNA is TGCGCCAGCAGCCAAGATTGGACAGGTGTTCAGCCCCAGCATTTT. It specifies CASSQDWTGVQPQHF.

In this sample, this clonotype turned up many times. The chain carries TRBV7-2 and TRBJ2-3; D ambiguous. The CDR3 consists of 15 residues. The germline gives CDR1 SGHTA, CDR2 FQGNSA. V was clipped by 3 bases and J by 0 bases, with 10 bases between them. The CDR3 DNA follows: TGTGCCAGCAGCTTTCAAATAGCTAGCACAGATACGCAGTATTTT. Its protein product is CASSFQIASTDTQYF.

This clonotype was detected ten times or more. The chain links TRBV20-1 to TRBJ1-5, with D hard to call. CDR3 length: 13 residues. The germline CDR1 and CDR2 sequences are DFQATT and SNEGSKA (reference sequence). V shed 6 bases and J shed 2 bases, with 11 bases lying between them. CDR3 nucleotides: TGCAGTGCAGTGGGCCGAGGCAATCAGCCCCAGCATTTT. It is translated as CSAVGRGNQPQHF.